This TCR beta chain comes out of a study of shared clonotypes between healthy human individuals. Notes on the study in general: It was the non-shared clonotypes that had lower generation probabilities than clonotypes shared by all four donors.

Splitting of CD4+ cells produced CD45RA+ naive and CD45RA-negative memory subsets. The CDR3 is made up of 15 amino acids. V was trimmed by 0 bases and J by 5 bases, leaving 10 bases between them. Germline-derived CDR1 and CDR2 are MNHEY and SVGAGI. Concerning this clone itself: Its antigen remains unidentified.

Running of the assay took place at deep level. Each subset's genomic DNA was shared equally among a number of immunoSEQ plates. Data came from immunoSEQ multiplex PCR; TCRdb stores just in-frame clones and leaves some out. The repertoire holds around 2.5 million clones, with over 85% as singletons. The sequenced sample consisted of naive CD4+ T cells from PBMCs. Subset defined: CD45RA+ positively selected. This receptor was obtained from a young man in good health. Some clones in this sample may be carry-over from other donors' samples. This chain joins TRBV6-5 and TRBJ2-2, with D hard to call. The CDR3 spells CASSYSLVGTGELFF. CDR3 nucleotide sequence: TGTGCCAGCAGTTACTCGTTGGTGGGAACCGGGGAGCTGTTTTTT.